What follows describes a single T cell receptor beta chain. The antigen this receptor binds is unknown. Within one base of it there is no much larger clone, and no base qualities were kept. Participants in the prospective study were enrolled through a virtual design, were aged about 18 to 89 years, and lived in approximately 25 United States geographic areas. In the prospective study, cohorts were assigned on the basis of participant-reported clinical history obtained from a screening survey and a study questionnaire. Recovered participants in ImmuneRACE Cohort 3 were defined as having two consecutive negative NP/OP PCR tests, clearance from a healthcare professional, or resolution of symptoms. Mobile phlebotomists in the prospective study collected whole blood, serum and a nasopharyngeal or oropharyngeal swab from every participant. Prospective study participants could optionally give additional blood draws and questionnaires over an approximately two-month period. Before DNA extraction, prospective study blood samples were shipped either frozen or at room temperature.

The data stem from a study of blood T cell repertoires in COVID-19 (dated by TCRdb to 2019 to 2021). General notes on the study: Samples from collaborators originated in the United States, Italy and Spain and spanned both the acute and convalescent phases of COVID-19. Deeply sampled blood TCRbeta repertoires from subjects exposed to, actively infected with, or recovered from COVID-19 were included in the dataset. HLA class I and class II types, where available, came from metadata supplied by the sample provider rather than from assay-based typing. The repertoires were released in a freely available public database intended as a resource for research on the immune response to SARS-CoV-2. A de-identified subject ID, COVID-19 status, age in years and sex were almost always included in the sample metadata. The material from the prospective study consisted of cDNA or gDNA derived from T cells, B-cell-depleted T cells, or PBMCs. The samples were drawn from the first 160 participants of the ongoing ImmuneRACE study and from 1,200 or so subjects provided by 6 global collaborators. General study outcomes and caveats: The quantity of clinical and demographic metadata differed by source and by participant and was supplied without curation.

TCRbeta CDR3 regions were amplified from genomic DNA using the immunoSEQ Assay, a bias-controlled multiplex PCR. Per the authors' processing: Nucleated cell counts per sample were estimated from amplification of reference gene primers within the assay. Sequence reads were collapsed and filtered to measure the absolute abundance of every unique TCRbeta CDR3 rearrangement. Productive Simpson clonality was computed per sample as the square root of Simpson's diversity index over productive rearrangements. TCRdb carries this immuneACCESS record with in-frame sequences only. Its versions omit some clonotypes, under half of them owing to an unresolved V gene in the studies checked, with the rest unexplained. That table supplies the V and J calls and clone size; D and trimming were determined from the DNA. Present in this sample are about 64,000 clones, 88% of which were seen just once. Roughly 9.1% of the sample is in the top ten clones.

The CDR3 measures 14 amino acids from cysteine to phenylalanine. Only the CDR3 DNA is retained, 42 bases long and in frame from the first base. As encoded in the germline V gene, CDR1 is SGHRS while CDR2 is YFSETQ. V sheds 4 bases and J sheds 7 bases, leaving 18 bases between their ends. The chain was built from TRBV5-1 and TRBJ2-7, with a tentative D gene TRBD1 over 5 matching bases. The sequenced sample was PBMCs or T cells enriched from blood (not recorded which). This receptor was obtained from a woman between 35 and 50 years old who had recovered from COVID-19. The CDR3 protein sequence reads: CASSTDTGLREQYF. The nucleotide sequence reads TGCGCCAGCAGCACGGACACTGGCCTCAGAGAGCAGTACTTC.